The 21 T cell receptor beta chains reported below all come from one sample, sequenced in a study of blood T cell repertoires in COVID-19 (dated by TCRdb to the early 2020s). The receptor library was made with the immunoSEQ multiplex PCR assay. The source is immuneACCESS, and TCRdb retained only in-frame sequences with V and J called. Part of the clones is not carried over; for the studies checked, unresolved V genes explain less than half of this, and the remainder is unexplained. The table for this sample lists around 280,000 clones; around 87% of them were counted only once. 1% to 1.5% of the sample belongs to the ten largest clones. The sequencing sample was made of peripheral blood. The receptors stem from a man between 65 and 85 years old with acute or convalescent COVID-19.

The gene calls are TRBV18 and TRBJ1-1; D is unclear. The CDR3 contains 15 residues. The germline CDR1 and CDR2 sequences are KGHSH and LQKENI. Deletions cut 0 bases from V and 4 bases from J, with 12 bases between. DNA for the CDR3: TGTGCCAGCTCACCACCGGGAGAAGTCGTCACTGAAGCTTTCTTT. Amino acids: CASSPPGEVVTEAFF. Using reference TRBV18 and TRBJ1-1 for the parts outside the CDR3, the full variable domain is NAGVMQNPRHLVRRRGQEARLRCSPMKGHSHVYWYRQLPEEGLKFMVYLQKENIIDESGMPKERFSAEFPKEGPSILRIQQVVRGDSAAYFCASSPPGEVVTEAFFGQGTRLTVV.

The rearrangement uses TRBV15 and TRBJ1-6; D is unclear. Germline loops: CDR1 LNHNV, CDR2 YYDKDF (reference sequence). CDR3 length equals 16 residues. V lost 0 bases and J lost 3, with 9 bases in between. CDR3 sequence reads: CATSRDRLGYNSPLHF. The DNA of the CDR3 is TGTGCCACCAGCAGAGATCGCCTCGGCTATAATTCACCCCTCCACTTT. Full variable domain (rest looked up from reference TRBV15 and TRBJ1-6): DAMVIQNPRYQVTQFGKPVTLSCSQTLNHNVMYWYQQKSSQAPKLLFHYYDKDFNNEADTPDNFQSRRPNTSFCFLDIRSPGLGDTAMYLCATSRDRLGYNSPLHFGNGTRLTVT.

Concerning this clone: The sample carries other DNA sequences with the same CDR3. The CDR3 DNA sequence: TGTGCCACCAGTGATCCAGGGGGTTCCTCCTACAATGAGCAGTTCTTC. Amino acid sequence: CATSDPGGSSYNEQFF. V usage is TRBV24-1 and J usage is TRBJ2-1; the match to TRBD1 covers 7 bases. J was trimmed by 0 bases and V by 3 bases; bases with no gene match: 4. The CDR3 contains 16 residues. Germline loops: CDR1 KGHDR, CDR2 SFDVKD.

The chain carries TRBV2 and TRBJ2-1, with 7 nucleotides matching TRBD2. The V gene end was trimmed by 7 bases and the J gene end by 4 bases; junction bases not matched to a gene: 4. The germline V gene has CDR1 SNHLY and CDR2 FYNNEI. The CDR3 loop spans 13 amino acids. CDR3 loop: CASTSGFYNEQFF. The CDR3, as DNA: TGTGCCAGCACTAGCGGATTTTACAATGAGCAGTTCTTC. Full variable domain (rest looked up from reference TRBV2 and TRBJ2-1): EPEVTQTPSHQVTQMGQEVILRCVPISNHLYFYWYRQILGQKVEFLVSFYNNEISEKSEIFDDQFSVERPDGSNFTLKIRSTKLEDSAMYFCASTSGFYNEQFFGPGTRLTVL.

This clone has more than one count but fewer than ten. Within the sample, other DNA sequences also encode this same CDR3. The chain carries TRBV9 and TRBJ1-6; 8 positions agree with TRBD1. CDR1 and CDR2 from the germline V gene are SGDLS and YYNGEE. With V trimmed by 4 bases and J by 9 bases, 9 bases remained unmatched. This CDR3 region has 15 residues. The CDR3 sequence is CASSPGQGGSSPLHF. For the CDR3, the DNA is TGTGCCAGCAGCCCCGGACAGGGCGGGAGTTCACCCCTCCACTTT.

The rearrangement uses TRBV3-1 (or the pseudogene TRBV3-2) and TRBJ1-1, with a possible D match to TRBD1 (5 bases). The V gene's germline CDR1 is LGHDT and CDR2 YNNKEL (reference sequence). V lost 0 bases, J lost 3 bases, and 14 bases lay in between. There are 16 residues in the CDR3. CDR3: CASSQDVWAGDTEAFF. DNA for the CDR3: TGTGCCAGCAGCCAAGATGTATGGGCGGGGGACACTGAAGCTTTCTTT.

This chain joins TRBV11-3 and TRBJ2-2, with D perhaps TRBD1 (6 bases). Trimming left V 3 bases short and J 5 bases short, with 16 bases between. The germline gives CDR1 SGHNT, CDR2 YENEEA. The CDR3 extends over 16 amino acids. CDR3 residues: CASSFTGMGNTGELFF. CDR3 DNA sequence: TGTGCCAGCAGCTTTACAGGGATGGGGAATACCGGGGAGCTGTTTTTT.

The CDR3 nucleotides read TGTGCCAGCAGTGGCTGGGGCAGTTCACCCCTCCACTTT. Translating gives CASSGWGSSPLHF. This chain links TRBV27 with TRBJ1-6, with a weak D call TRBD1 (5 bases). CDR1 is MNHEY, CDR2 SMNVEV, per germline (reference sequence). V lost 5 bases and J lost 9, with 11 bases in between. This CDR3 is 13 amino acids long.

The chain links TRBV7-9 to TRBJ1-6, with D maybe TRBD1 (6 bases). Germline V gene data show CDR1 as SEHNR and CDR2 as FQNEAQ (reference sequence). V was trimmed by 3 bases and J by 8 bases, leaving 8 bases between them. The CDR3 has 13 residues. Here the CDR3 reads CASSFTGYSPLHF. The CDR3 nucleotides are TGTGCCAGCAGCTTTACAGGGTATTCACCCCTCCACTTT.

The rearrangement links TRBV5-1 to TRBJ1-2, with 8 nucleotides matching TRBD1. The CDR3 spans 14 residues. J gave up 2 bases and V 0 bases, and 0 bases lay outside the gene matches. Per the germline V gene, CDR1 is SGHRS and CDR2 is YFSETQ. As DNA, the CDR3 is TGCGCCAGCAGCTTGGACAGGGGGAACTATGGCTACACCTTC. It codes for CASSLDRGNYGYTF.

This clone was seen only once. V and J are TRBV5-1 and TRBJ2-1; D is unclear. The CDR3 spans 15 residues. V gave up 4 bases and J gave up 0 bases, with 11 bases separating them. Germline V CDR1 and CDR2: SGHRS, YFSETQ. The CDR3, as DNA: TGCGCCAGCAGCCCGCTGGTTAGCTCCTACAATGAGCAGTTCTTC. As protein: CASSPLVSSYNEQFF. The full variable domain, rest sourced from reference TRBV5-1 and TRBJ2-1, is KAGVTQTPRYLIKTRGQQVTLSCSPISGHRSVSWYQQTPGQGLQFLFEYFSETQRNKGNFPGRFSGRQFSNSRSEMNVSTLELGDSALYLCASSPLVSSYNEQFFGPGTRLTVL.

The chain is built from TRBV2 and TRBJ2-3; D might be TRBD1 (6 bases). The germline CDR1 and CDR2 sequences are SNHLY and FYNNEI. This CDR3 contains 14 residues. V lost 7 bases, J lost 7 bases, and 18 bases lay in between. In nucleotides, the CDR3 is TGTGCCAGCACCGCACAGGGCCAGTCAAATACGCAGTATTTT. Amino acid sequence: CASTAQGQSNTQYF.

This rearrangement joins TRBV15 to TRBJ1-5; possibly TRBD1 for D (6 bases). Germline V gene sequence: CDR1 LNHNV, CDR2 YYDKDF (reference sequence). The CDR3 extends over 15 amino acids. Trimming cost V 0 bases and J 2 bases, with 8 bases left between them. This chain's CDR3 is CATSREGGGNQPQHF. CDR3 bases: TGTGCCACCAGCAGAGAAGGGGGAGGCAATCAGCCCCAGCATTTT.

V and J are TRBV7-2 and TRBJ2-5; 7 bases align to TRBD2. This CDR3 is built from 14 residues. Trimming removed 3 bases from V and 4 bases from J; junction bases left unmatched: 5. From germline, CDR1 is SGHTA and CDR2 FQGNSA. CDR3 residues: CASSFGGRVETQYF. The CDR3 DNA reads as TGTGCCAGCAGCTTCGGTGGGAGGGTAGAGACCCAGTACTTC.

V and J are TRBV27 and TRBJ2-5; 8 bases match TRBD1. Unmatched junction bases numbered 7, after V lost 4 bases and J lost 3 bases. Germline V CDR1 and CDR2: MNHEY, SMNVEV (reference sequence). This CDR3 spans 15 amino acids. The CDR3 coding sequence is TGTGCCAGCAGTTCCATCTCAGGGGGCAAAGAGACCCAGTACTTC. Residues: CASSSISGGKETQYF.

The chain combines TRBV4-2 with TRBJ2-1; 12 bases line up with TRBD2. V was clipped by 2 bases and J by 6 bases; unmatched bases: 8. This CDR3 has 17 residues. Germline assignment: CDR1 LGHNA and CDR2 YNFKEQ. CDR3 DNA: TGTGCCAGCAGCCAACCGGGACTAGCGGGTACCCTCAATGAGCAGTTCTTC. Amino acids: CASSQPGLAGTLNEQFF.

This clone has a handful of counts. In the same sample, other DNA sequences code for this CDR3. This chain joins TRBV7-2 and TRBJ1-2; TRBD1 aligns across 9 bases. The CDR3 is made up of 14 amino acids. The junction had 2 bases not matched to a gene; V was cut back by 4 bases and J by 2 bases. From germline, CDR1 is SGHTA and CDR2 FQGNSA. CDR3 nucleotides: TGTGCCAGCAGCTCCGGGACAGGGAACTATGGCTACACCTTC. Residues: CASSSGTGNYGYTF.

The chain carries TRBV5-5 and TRBJ1-6; 7 bases line up with TRBD1. Losses at the gene ends were 1 base for V and 7 bases for J; bases not matched to a gene: 2. The CDR3 has 14 residues. The germline CDR1 and CDR2 sequences are SGHKS and YYEKEE (reference sequence). Written as DNA, the CDR3 is TGTGCCAGCAGCTTGTTCAGGGGGAATTCACCCCTCCACTTT. It codes for CASSLFRGNSPLHF.

This clone was found once. Here the CDR3 reads CAAGPHNEKLFF. The CDR3 DNA follows: TGTGCCGCGGGACCGCATAATGAAAAACTGTTTTTT. This rearrangement joins TRBV19 to TRBJ1-4; D is possibly TRBD1 (5 bases). This CDR3 has 12 residues. Trimming took off 11 bases at V and 4 bases at J, with 11 bases between the two ends. Germline lookup yields CDR1 LNHDA and CDR2 SQIVND (reference sequence).

J is TRBJ2-1 and V is TRBV7-2; D unresolved. CDR3 length: 14 residues. Trimming cost V 0 bases and J 9 bases, with 12 bases left between them. Germline V gene data show CDR1 as SGHTA and CDR2 as FQGNSA. For the CDR3, the DNA is TGTGCCAGCAGCTTAGCGCCCCTAGTCAGTGAGCAGTTCTTC. It specifies CASSLAPLVSEQFF. Together with reference TRBV7-2 and TRBJ2-1, the CDR3 gives the full variable domain: GAGVSQSPSNKVTEKGKDVELRCDPISGHTALYWYRQSLGQGLEFLIYFQGNSAPDKSGLPSDRFSAERTGGSVSTLTIQRTQQEDSAVYLCASSLAPLVSEQFFGPGTRLTVL.

V and J are TRBV3-1 (or the pseudogene TRBV3-2) and TRBJ2-7, with 8 positions matching TRBD1. Germline CDR1 is LGHDT and CDR2 is YNNKEL (reference sequence). V lost 3 bases and J lost 3; bases outside the gene matches: 7. The CDR3 extends over 15 amino acids. CDR3 sequence reads: CASSQAWTGLYEQYF. The CDR3 nucleotides are TGTGCCAGCAGCCAGGCCTGGACAGGGCTCTACGAGCAGTACTTC.